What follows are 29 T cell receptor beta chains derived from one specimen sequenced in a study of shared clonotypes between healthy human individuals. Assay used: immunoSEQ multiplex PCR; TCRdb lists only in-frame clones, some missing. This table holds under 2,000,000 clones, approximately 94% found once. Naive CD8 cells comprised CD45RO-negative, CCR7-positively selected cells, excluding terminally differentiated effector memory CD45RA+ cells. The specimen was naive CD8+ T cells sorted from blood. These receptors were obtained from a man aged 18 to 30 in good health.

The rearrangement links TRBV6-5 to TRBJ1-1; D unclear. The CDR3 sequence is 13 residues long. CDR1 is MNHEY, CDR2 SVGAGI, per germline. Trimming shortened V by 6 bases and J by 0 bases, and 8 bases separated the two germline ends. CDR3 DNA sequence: TGTGCCAGCAGCCTTATCTTGAACACTGAAGCTTTCTTT. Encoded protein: CASSLILNTEAFF.

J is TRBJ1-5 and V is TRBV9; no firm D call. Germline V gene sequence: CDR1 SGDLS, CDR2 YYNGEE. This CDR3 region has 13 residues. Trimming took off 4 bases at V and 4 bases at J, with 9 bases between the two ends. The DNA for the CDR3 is TGTGCCAGCAGCCGCTCGGTTAATCAGCCCCAGCATTTT. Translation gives CASSRSVNQPQHF.

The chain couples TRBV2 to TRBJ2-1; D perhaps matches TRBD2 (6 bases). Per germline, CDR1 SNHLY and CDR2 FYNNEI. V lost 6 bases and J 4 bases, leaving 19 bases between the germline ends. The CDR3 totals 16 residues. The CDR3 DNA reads TGTGCCAGCAGCCCCGAAATAGCGGAGAATTACAATGAGCAGTTCTTC. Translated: CASSPEIAENYNEQFF.

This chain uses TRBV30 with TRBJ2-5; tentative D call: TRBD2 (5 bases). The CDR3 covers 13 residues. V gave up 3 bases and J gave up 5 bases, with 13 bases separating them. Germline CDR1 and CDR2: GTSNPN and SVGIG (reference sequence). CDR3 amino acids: CAWSYEGGETQYF. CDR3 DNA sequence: TGTGCCTGGAGCTATGAGGGTGGGGAGACCCAGTACTTC.

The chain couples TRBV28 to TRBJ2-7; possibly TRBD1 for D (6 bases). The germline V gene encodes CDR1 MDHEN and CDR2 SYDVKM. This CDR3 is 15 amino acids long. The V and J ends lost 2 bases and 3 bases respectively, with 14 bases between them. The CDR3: CASSLSGRGSYEQYF. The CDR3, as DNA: TGTGCCAGCAGTTTAAGCGGCAGGGGCAGCTACGAGCAGTACTTC.

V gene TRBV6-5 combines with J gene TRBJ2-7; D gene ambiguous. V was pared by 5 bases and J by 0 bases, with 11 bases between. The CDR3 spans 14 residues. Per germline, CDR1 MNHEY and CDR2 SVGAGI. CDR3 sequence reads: CASSGEGRSYEQYF. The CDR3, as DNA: TGTGCCAGCAGTGGGGAAGGACGCTCCTACGAGCAGTACTTC.

CDR3 region: CASRDSGLDNEQFF. CDR3 DNA: TGTGCCAGCAGGGACAGCGGATTAGACAATGAGCAGTTCTTC. This chain links TRBV6-5 with TRBJ2-1; D perhaps matches TRBD1 (6 bases). The V end was cut by 6 bases, the J end by 5 bases, with 14 bases between. This CDR3 comprises 14 residues. Germline CDR1 and CDR2: MNHEY and SVGAGI.

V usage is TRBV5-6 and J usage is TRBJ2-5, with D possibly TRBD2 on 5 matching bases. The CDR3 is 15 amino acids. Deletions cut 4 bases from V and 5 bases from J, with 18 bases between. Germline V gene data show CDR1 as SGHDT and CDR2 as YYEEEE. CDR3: CASSVTQLVRETQYF. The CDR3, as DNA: TGTGCCAGCAGCGTGACACAACTAGTAAGGGAGACCCAGTACTTC.

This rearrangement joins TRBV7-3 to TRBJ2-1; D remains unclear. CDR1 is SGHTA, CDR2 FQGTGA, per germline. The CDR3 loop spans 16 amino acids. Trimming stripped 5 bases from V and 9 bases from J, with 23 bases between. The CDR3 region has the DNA TGTGCCAGCAGCCCCGGCCCTGGTACGCCTCTGAGTGAGCAGTTCTTC. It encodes CASSPGPGTPLSEQFF.

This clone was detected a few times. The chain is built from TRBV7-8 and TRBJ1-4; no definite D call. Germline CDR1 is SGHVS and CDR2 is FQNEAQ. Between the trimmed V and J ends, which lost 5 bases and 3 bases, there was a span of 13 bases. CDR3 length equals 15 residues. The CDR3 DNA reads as TGTGCCAGCAGCGCTTATCAGCGACCTAATGAAAAACTGTTTTTT. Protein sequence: CASSAYQRPNEKLFF.

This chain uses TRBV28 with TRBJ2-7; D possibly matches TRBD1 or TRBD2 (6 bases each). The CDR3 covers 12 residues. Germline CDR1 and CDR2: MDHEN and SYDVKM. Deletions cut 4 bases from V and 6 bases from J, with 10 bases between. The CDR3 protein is CASSWRDTEQYF. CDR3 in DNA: TGTGCCAGCAGTTGGCGGGACACCGAGCAGTACTTC. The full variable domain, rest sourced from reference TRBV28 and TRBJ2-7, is DVKVTQSSRYLVKRTGEKVFLECVQDMDHENMFWYRQDPGLGLRLIYFSYDVKMKEKGDIPEGYSVSREKKERFSLILESASTNQTSMYLCASSWRDTEQYFGPGTRLTVT.

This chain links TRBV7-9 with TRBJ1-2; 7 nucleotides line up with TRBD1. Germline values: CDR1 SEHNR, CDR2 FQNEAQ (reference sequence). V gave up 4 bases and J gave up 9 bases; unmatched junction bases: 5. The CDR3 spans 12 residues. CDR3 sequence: CASSSDRARYTF. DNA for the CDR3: TGTGCCAGCAGCTCCGACAGGGCCCGCTACACCTTC.

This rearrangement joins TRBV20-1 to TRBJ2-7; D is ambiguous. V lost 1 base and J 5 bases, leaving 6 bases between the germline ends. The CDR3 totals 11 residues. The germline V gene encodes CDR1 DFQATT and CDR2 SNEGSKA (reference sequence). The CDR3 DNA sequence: TGCAGTGCTAGAGCGATTGACGAGCAGTACTTC. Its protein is CSARAIDEQYF.

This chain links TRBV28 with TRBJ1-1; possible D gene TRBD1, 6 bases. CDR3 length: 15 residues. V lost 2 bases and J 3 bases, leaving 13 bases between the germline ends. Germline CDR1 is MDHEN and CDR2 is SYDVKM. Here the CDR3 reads CASSLLGGSDTEAFF. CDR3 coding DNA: TGTGCCAGCAGTTTACTTGGGGGCTCGGACACTGAAGCTTTCTTT.

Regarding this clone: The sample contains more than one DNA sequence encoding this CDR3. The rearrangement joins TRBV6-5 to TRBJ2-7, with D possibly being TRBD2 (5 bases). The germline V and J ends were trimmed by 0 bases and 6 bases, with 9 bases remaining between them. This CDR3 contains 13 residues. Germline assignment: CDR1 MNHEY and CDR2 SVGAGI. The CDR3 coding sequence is TGTGCCAGCAGTTACTCCGAGGGATCCGAGCAGTACTTC. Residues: CASSYSEGSEQYF.

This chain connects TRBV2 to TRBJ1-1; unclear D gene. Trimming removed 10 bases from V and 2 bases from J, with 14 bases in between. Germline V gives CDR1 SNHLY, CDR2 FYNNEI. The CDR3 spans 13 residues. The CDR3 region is CATPRGFNTEAFF. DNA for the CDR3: TGTGCCACCCCCCGTGGGTTTAACACTGAAGCTTTCTTT.

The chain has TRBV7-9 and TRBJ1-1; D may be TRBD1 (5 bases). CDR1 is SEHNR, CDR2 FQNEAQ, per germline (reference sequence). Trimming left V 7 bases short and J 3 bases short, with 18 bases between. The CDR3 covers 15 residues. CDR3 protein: CASTQDGAGYTEAFF. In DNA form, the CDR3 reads TGTGCCAGCACCCAGGACGGGGCGGGGTACACTGAAGCTTTCTTT.

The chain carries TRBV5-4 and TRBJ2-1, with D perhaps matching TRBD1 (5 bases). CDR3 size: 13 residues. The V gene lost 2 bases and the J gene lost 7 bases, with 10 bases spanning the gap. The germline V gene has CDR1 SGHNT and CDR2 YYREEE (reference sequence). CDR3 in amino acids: CASSFWGVNEQFF. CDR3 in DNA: TGTGCCAGCAGCTTCTGGGGCGTTAATGAGCAGTTCTTC.

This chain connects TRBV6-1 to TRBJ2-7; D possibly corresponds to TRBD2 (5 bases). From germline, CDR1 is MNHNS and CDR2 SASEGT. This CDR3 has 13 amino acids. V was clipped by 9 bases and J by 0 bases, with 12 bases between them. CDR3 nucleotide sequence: TGTGCCAGTACGGAGGCGAGCTCCTACGAGCAGTACTTC. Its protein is CASTEASSYEQYF.

The CDR3 nucleotides are TGTGCCAGCAGTTTATTGGCGGGACTAGGGACTGCCGAGCAGTACTTC. This sequence encodes CASSLLAGLGTAEQYF. J is TRBJ2-7 and V is TRBV27; TRBD2 matches 8 bases. The V gene end was trimmed by 1 base and the J gene end by 6 bases; junction bases not matched to a gene: 11. The CDR3 spans 16 residues. Germline-derived CDR1 and CDR2 are MNHEY and SMNVEV (reference sequence).

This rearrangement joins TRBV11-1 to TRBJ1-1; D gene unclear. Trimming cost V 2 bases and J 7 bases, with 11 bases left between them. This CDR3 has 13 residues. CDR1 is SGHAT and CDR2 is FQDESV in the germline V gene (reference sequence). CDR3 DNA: TGTGCCAGCAGCTTATCAATGTTGGTTGAAGCTTTCTTT. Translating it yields CASSLSMLVEAFF.

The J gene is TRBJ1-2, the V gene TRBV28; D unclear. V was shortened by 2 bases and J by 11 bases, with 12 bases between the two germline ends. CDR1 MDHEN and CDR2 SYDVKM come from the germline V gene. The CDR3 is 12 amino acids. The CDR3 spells CASSLPEIGYTF. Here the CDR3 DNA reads TGTGCCAGCAGTTTACCCGAGATCGGGTACACCTTC.

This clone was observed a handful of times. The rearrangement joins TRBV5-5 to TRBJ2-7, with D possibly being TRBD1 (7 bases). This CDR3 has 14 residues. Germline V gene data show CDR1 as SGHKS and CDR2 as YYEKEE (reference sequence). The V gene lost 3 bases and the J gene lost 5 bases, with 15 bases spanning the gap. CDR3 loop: CASSWGQRANEQYF. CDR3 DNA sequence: TGTGCCAGCAGCTGGGGACAGCGGGCCAACGAGCAGTACTTC.

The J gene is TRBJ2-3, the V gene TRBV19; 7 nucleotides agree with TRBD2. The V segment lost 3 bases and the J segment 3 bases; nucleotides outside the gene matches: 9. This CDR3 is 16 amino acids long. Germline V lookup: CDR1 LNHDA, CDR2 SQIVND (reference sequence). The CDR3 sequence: CASSILAGVVTDTQYF. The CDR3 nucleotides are TGTGCCAGTAGTATTCTGGCGGGAGTTGTGACAGATACGCAGTATTTT.

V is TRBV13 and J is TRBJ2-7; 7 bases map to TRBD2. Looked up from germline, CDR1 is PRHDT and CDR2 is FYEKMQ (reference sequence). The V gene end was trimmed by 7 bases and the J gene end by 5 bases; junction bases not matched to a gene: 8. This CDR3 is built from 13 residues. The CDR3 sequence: CASTLRGGHEQYF. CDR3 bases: TGTGCCAGCACACTACGCGGGGGTCACGAGCAGTACTTC.

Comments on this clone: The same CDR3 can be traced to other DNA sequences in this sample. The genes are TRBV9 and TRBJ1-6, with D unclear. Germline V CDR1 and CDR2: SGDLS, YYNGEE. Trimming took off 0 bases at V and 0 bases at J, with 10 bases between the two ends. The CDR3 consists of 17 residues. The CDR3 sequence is CASSVEDGSSYNSPLHF. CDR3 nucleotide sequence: TGTGCCAGCAGCGTAGAGGACGGGAGCTCCTATAATTCACCCCTCCACTTT.

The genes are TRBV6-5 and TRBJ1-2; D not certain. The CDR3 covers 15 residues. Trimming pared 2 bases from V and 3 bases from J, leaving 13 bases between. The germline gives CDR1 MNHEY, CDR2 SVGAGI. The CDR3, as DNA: TGTGCCAGCAGTTACCTTCAGACAAATTACTATGGCTACACCTTC. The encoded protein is CASSYLQTNYYGYTF.

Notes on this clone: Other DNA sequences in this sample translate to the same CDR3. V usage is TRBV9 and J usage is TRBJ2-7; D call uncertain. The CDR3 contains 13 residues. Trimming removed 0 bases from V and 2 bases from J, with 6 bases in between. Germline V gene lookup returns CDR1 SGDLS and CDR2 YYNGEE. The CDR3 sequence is CASSVGHPYEQYF. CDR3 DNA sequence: TGTGCCAGCAGCGTAGGGCACCCCTACGAGCAGTACTTC.

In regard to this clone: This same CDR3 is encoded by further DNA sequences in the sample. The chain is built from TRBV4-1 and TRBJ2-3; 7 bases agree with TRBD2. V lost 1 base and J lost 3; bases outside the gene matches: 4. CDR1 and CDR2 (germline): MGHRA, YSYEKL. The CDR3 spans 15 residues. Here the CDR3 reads CASSQVGAGTDTQYF. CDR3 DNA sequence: TGCGCCAGCAGCCAAGTCGGAGCGGGAACAGATACGCAGTATTTT.